Given below is one T cell receptor (beta chain) in context. The identical CDR3 is also encoded by other nucleotide sequences in the sample. The data belong to a study of blood T cell repertoires in COVID-19. The wider study: PBMCs, B-cell-depleted T cells, or T cells were the source of the cDNA or gDNA that made up the material.

In the source study's methods: Nucleated cell number was recorded as an estimate derived from reference gene primer amplification. This table comes from immunoSEQ multiplex PCR, and its TCRdb copy is limited to in-frame clones, with some not included. D and trimming come from the DNA, and the V and J calls and clone size come from that table. The table shows some 95,000 clones, with over 60% occurring only once. The clonotype comes from a man in his forties or fifties who had recovered from COVID-19. The sample consisted of peripheral blood.

The DNA for the CDR3 is TGTGCCAGCAGCCGGACAGCTAGCAATCAGCCCCAGCATTTT. Its protein is CASSRTASNQPQHF. V gene TRBV6-5 combines with J gene TRBJ1-5, with D possibly TRBD1 on 6 matching bases. The CDR3 contains 14 residues. Trimming shortened V by 6 bases and J by 0 bases, and 9 bases separated the two germline ends. Germline CDR1 reads MNHEY; CDR2 reads SVGAGI.